A selection of T cell receptor beta chains follows, all from one sample in a study of blood T cell repertoires in COVID-19. Sequenced by immunoSEQ multiplex PCR; TCRdb stores in-frame clones only, minus some. The sample carries 81,000 or so clones, around 92% recorded once. Sample: peripheral blood. The source is a woman aged 55-70 years with active COVID-19. Each CDR3 is given with its conserved first and last residue. The D gene is left open where the match is weak. Expanded clones are given a class, and other clones once, few, many or no size at all.

v_gene	d_gene	abundance	j_gene	CDR3aa	CDR3nt
TRBV4-1	TRBD1	-	TRBJ2-5	CASSQLRQGQETQYF	TGCGCCAGCAGCCAACTTCGACAGGGCCAAGAGACCCAGTACTTC
TRBV2	TRBD1	-	TRBJ1-4	CASIRDRGFNEKLFF	TGTGCCAGCATCCGGGACAGGGGGTTTAATGAAAAACTGTTTTTT
TRBV11-3	-	-	TRBJ2-3	CASSLDPWRGTSTDTQYF	TGTGCCAGCAGCTTAGATCCCTGGCGGGGAACTAGCACAGATACGCAGTATTTT
TRBV6-5	-	-	TRBJ1-1	CASSYREGRMNTEAFF	TGTGCCAGCAGTTACAGGGAGGGAAGGATGAACACTGAAGCTTTCTTT
TRBV18	TRBD1	few	TRBJ2-7	CASSLRGRGYEQYF	TGTGCCAGCTCACTGAGGGGGCGAGGGTACGAGCAGTACTTC
TRBV7-3	-	-	TRBJ2-3	CASSLHGDTQYF	TGTGCCAGCAGCCTGCACGGGGATACGCAGTATTTT
TRBV12-5	-	once	TRBJ2-7	CASGSGVYEQYF	TGTGCTAGTGGTTCGGGGGTCTACGAGCAGTACTTC
TRBV4-2	TRBD2	-	TRBJ2-4	CASRPVKAGVPNIQYF	TGTGCCAGCCGACCAGTAAAAGCGGGAGTACCAAACATTCAGTACTTC
TRBV5-1	-	-	TRBJ2-2	CASSLRGTENTGELFF	TGCGCCAGCAGCTTAAGGGGGACGGAGAACACCGGGGAGCTGTTTTTT
TRBV29-1	-	-	TRBJ1-1	CSVEEERVNTEAFF	TGCAGCGTTGAAGAAGAGAGAGTAAACACTGAAGCTTTCTTT
TRBV9	-	-	TRBJ2-2	CASSFQQGVGELFF	TGTGCCAGCAGCTTCCAACAGGGCGTCGGGGAGCTGTTTTTT
TRBV5-1	TRBD1	-	TRBJ1-1	CASSFGTGAMNTEAFF	TGCGCCAGCAGCTTCGGGACAGGGGCTATGAACACTGAAGCTTTCTTT
TRBV28	TRBD1	-	TRBJ1-5	CASSPPTGGSQPQHF	TGTGCCAGCAGTCCTCCGACAGGGGGCTCCCAGCCCCAGCATTTT
TRBV11-3	TRBD2	-	TRBJ2-3	CASSPLWTSGTRDTQYF	TGTGCCAGCAGCCCCCTCTGGACTAGCGGGACAAGAGATACGCAGTATTTT
TRBV11-2	TRBD1	-	TRBJ1-6	CASRPTGENSPLHF	TGTGCCAGCAGGCCCACAGGGGAGAATTCACCCCTCCACTTT